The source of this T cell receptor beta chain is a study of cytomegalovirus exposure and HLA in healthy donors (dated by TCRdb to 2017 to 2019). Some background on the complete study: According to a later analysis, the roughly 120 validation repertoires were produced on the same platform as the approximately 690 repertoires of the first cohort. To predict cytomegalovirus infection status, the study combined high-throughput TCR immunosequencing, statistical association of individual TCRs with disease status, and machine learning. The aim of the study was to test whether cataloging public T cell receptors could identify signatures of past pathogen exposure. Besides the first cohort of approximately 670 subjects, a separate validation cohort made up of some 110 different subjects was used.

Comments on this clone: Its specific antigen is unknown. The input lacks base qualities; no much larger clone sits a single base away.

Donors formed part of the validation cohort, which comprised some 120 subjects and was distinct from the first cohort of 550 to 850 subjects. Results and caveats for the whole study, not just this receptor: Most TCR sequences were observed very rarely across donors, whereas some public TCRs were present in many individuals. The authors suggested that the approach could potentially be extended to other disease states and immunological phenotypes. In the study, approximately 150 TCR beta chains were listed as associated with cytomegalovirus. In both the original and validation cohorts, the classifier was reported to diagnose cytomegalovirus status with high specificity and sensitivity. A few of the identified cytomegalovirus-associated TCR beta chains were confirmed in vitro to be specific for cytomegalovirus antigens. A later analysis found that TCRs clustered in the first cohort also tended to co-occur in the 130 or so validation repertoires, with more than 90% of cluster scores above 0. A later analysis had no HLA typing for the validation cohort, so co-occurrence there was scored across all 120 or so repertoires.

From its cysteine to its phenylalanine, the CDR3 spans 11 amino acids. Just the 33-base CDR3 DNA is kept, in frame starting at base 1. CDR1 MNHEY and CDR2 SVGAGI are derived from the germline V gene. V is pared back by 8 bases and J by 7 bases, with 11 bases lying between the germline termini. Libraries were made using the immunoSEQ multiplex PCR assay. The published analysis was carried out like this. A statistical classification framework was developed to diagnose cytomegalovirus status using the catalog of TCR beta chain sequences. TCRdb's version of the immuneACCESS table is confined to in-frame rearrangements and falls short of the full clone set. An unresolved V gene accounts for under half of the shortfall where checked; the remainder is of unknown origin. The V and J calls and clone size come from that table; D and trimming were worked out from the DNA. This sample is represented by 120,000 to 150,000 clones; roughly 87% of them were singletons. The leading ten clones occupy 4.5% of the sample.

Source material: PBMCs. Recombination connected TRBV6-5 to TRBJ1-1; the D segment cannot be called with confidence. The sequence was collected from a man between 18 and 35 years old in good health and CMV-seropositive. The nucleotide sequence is TGTGCCAGCGGCGAGGGCGGTGAAGCTTTCTTT. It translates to CASGEGGEAFF.